These T cell receptor beta chains were read from a single sample in a study of T-cell memory formation after mild COVID-19. TCRdb fed the 5' RACE reads into MiXCR, producing one record per CDR3 protein. The sample holds 550,000 to 600,000 distinct CDR3 sequences; approximately 15% are singletons and the top ten take roughly 8.2%. Input material: PBMCs or a T cell subset sorted from them (not recorded which). The source of these receptors is an adult woman who had mild COVID-19 (a few samples of this study predate the infection). Cell type and time point are not known. The CDR3 runs from the conserved cysteine through the conserved F or W. A D gene is named only where the DNA matches it firmly. Some rows mark clone size as missing; the rest say once, few, many or name a class of expanded clone.

>TRBV27|NA|NA|TRBJ2-7
CASRTGTPLYEQYF
TGTGCCAGCAGAACCGGGACACCACTTTACGAGCAGTACTTC
>TRBV18|many|TRBD1|TRBJ2-7
CASSFSGTARSYEQYF
TGTGCCAGCTCATTCTCCGGGACAGCACGTTCCTACGAGCAGTACTTC
>TRBV5-1|few|TRBD1|TRBJ2-3
CASSWDRSADTQYF
TGCGCCAGCAGCTGGGACAGGAGTGCGGATACGCAGTATTTT
>TRBV4-2|NA|TRBD2|TRBJ2-3
CASSQDIGLAGTDTQYF
TGTGCCAGCAGCCAAGATATCGGCCTAGCGGGGACAGATACGCAGTATTTT
>TRBV12-3/TRBV12-4|NA|NA|TRBJ1-2
CASSFPGSGDTF
TGTGCCAGCAGTTTTCCCGGGTCTGGAGACACCTTC
>TRBV7-9|few|TRBD1|TRBJ1-1
CASSLGDRVVGEAFF
TGTGCCAGCAGCTTGGGGGACAGGGTGGTCGGTGAAGCTTTCTTT
>TRBV7-6|NA|TRBD2|TRBJ2-1
CASSRAGGRSYNEQFF
TGTGCCAGCAGCCGAGCGGGGGGGCGCTCCTACAATGAGCAGTTCTTC
>TRBV6-2/TRBV6-3|few|NA|TRBJ2-1
CASSYEKGDYNEQFF
TGTGCCAGCAGTTACGAGAAGGGGGACTACAATGAGCAGTTCTTC
>TRBV25-1|NA|NA|TRBJ1-3
CASSDWGLKDTIYF
TGTGCCAGCAGTGACTGGGGGCTTAAGGACACCATATATTTT
>TRBV12-3/TRBV12-4|many|TRBD1|TRBJ1-1
CASSPWTGNTEAFF
TGTGCCAGCAGTCCCTGGACAGGGAACACTGAAGCTTTCTTT
>TRBV2|few|NA|TRBJ1-2
CASSGQLMGYTF
TGTGCCAGCAGCGGACAGCTTATGGGCTACACCTTC
>TRBV2|NA|TRBD1|TRBJ2-7
CASIDGTGAIYEQYF
TGTGCCAGCATAGACGGGACAGGAGCCATCTACGAGCAGTACTTC
>TRBV5-1|NA|TRBD2|TRBJ2-7
CASSVGLAGMQYF
TGCGCCAGCAGCGTCGGACTAGCGGGGATGCAGTACTTC
>TRBV20-1|few|NA|TRBJ2-5
CSARDLSFPGGTQYF
TGCAGTGCTAGAGATCTGTCCTTTCCTGGGGGGACCCAGTACTTC
>TRBV24-1|many|NA|TRBJ2-2
CATSDLSGRSTGELFF
TGTGCCACCAGTGATTTGTCGGGTCGGAGCACCGGGGAGCTGTTTTTT
>TRBV4-1|NA|TRBD1|TRBJ1-2
CASTPAGTGFNGYTF
TGCGCCAGCACACCTGCCGGGACAGGTTTCAATGGCTACACCTTC
>TRBV7-8|few|TRBD2|TRBJ2-1
CASSLSSGRTYEQFF
TGTGCCAGCAGCTTATCTAGCGGGCGAACGTATGAGCAGTTCTTC
>TRBV11-2|few|NA|TRBJ1-2
CASSGVNYGYTF
TGTGCCAGCTCAGGAGTAAACTATGGCTACACCTTC
>TRBV3-2|NA|NA|TRBJ2-1
CASSQSRGGDHNEQFF
TGTGCCAGCAGCCAATCGCGCGGGGGAGACCACAATGAGCAGTTCTTC
>TRBV4-3|NA|TRBD1|TRBJ2-3
CASSQLGQGSTDTQYF
TGCGCCAGCAGCCAACTCGGACAGGGGAGCACAGATACGCAGTATTTT
>TRBV12-3/TRBV12-4|few|TRBD1|TRBJ2-1
CASRRRGGQGGYNEQFF
TGTGCCAGCAGACGAAGAGGGGGACAGGGAGGTTACAATGAGCAGTTCTTC
>TRBV4-1|few|TRBD2|TRBJ2-7
CASSQKLAGGPQDYEQYF
TGCGCCAGCAGCCAGAAACTAGCGGGAGGGCCACAGGACTACGAGCAGTACTTC
>TRBV5-4|few|TRBD1|TRBJ2-6
CASSADRAGANVLTF
TGTGCCAGCAGCGCTGACAGGGCTGGGGCCAACGTCCTGACTTTC
>TRBV2|few|NA|TRBJ1-1
CASSGGTVNTEAFF
TGTGCCAGCAGTGGAGGGACGGTGAACACTGAAGCTTTCTTT
>TRBV20-1|few|NA|TRBJ1-1
CSVSIYYTEAFF
TGCAGTGTCTCGATCTATTACACTGAAGCTTTCTTT
>TRBV14|NA|NA|TRBJ2-7
CASSPLAGYEQYF
TGTGCCAGCAGCCCTCTCGCGGGGTACGAGCAGTACTTC
>TRBV3-1|few|NA|TRBJ1-2
CASSPRTATVSYTF
TGTGCCAGCAGCCCGCGGACAGCAACTGTGAGCTACACCTTC
>TRBV11-2|NA|TRBD1|TRBJ2-1
CASSLDTGDRLQGYNEQFF
TGTGCCAGCAGCTTAGATACGGGGGACAGGCTACAGGGGTACAATGAGCAGTTCTTC